The 28 T cell receptor beta chains reported below all come from one sample, sequenced in a study of T cells in Graves' hyperthyroidism and ophthalmopathy. RNA transcripts provided the source from which TCR beta CDR3 regions were amplified. First-round RT-PCR of the TCR CDR3 relied on the HTBI primer set. MiXCR, run by TCRdb on the multiplex PCR reads, gives a single entry per CDR3 protein. The data show some 500,000 distinct CDR3 sequences, roughly 25% seen once. The material sequenced was blood. The receptor source for this set is a woman under 40 with Graves' ophthalmopathy.

V gene TRBV11-2 combines with J gene TRBJ1-2; a weak D match, TRBD1 (5 bases). The CDR3 extends over 14 amino acids. V was clipped by 8 bases and J by 0 bases, with 13 bases between them. Per germline, CDR1 SGHAT and CDR2 FQNNGV. The CDR3 coding sequence is TGTGCCAGCTCCTGGGGCACAGCTAACTATGGCTACACCTTC. Protein sequence: CASSWGTANYGYTF.

This chain uses TRBV12-3 or TRBV12-4 with TRBJ1-5, with TRBD1 as a possible D gene (6 bases). The CDR3 has 12 amino acids. Trimming pared 6 bases from V and 7 bases from J, leaving 10 bases between. CDR3 loop: CASRAGVQPQHF. The CDR3 bases are TGTGCCAGCAGAGCAGGGGTCCAGCCCCAGCATTTT.

The chain links TRBV20-1 to TRBJ1-5; D not resolved. This CDR3 has 14 amino acids. Per germline, CDR1 DFQATT and CDR2 SNEGSKA (reference sequence). Trimming removed 5 bases from V and 3 bases from J, with 14 bases in between. CDR3 amino acids: CSAARPQFNQPQHF. In DNA, the CDR3 is TGCAGTGCTGCTAGGCCCCAATTCAATCAGCCCCAGCATTTT.

This clonotype was counted many times. This chain uses TRBV28 with TRBJ1-1; D call uncertain. CDR3 length equals 13 residues. The V gene lost 0 bases and the J gene lost 9 bases, with 11 bases spanning the gap. The germline CDR1 and CDR2 sequences are MDHEN and SYDVKM. CDR3: CASSLCPGCQAFF. The CDR3 DNA is TGTGCCAGCAGTTTATGCCCGGGTTGTCAAGCTTTCTTT. Looking up the rest from reference TRBV28 and TRBJ1-1 gives the full variable domain: DVKVTQSSRYLVKRTGEKVFLECVQDMDHENMFWYRQDPGLGLRLIYFSYDVKMKEKGDIPEGYSVSREKKERFSLILESASTNQTSMYLCASSLCPGCQAFFGQGTRLTVV.

This clonotype was seen a few times. V and J are TRBV12-3 or TRBV12-4 and TRBJ1-1; possible D gene TRBD1, 5 bases. The V and J ends lost 1 base and 6 bases respectively, with 18 bases between them. This CDR3 contains 16 residues. This chain's CDR3 is CASSLGSAGSSPEAFF. The CDR3 DNA reads as TGTGCCAGCAGTTTAGGATCGGCAGGGAGTAGCCCTGAAGCTTTCTTT.

This clonotype has ten or more counts. This sequence joins TRBV12-3 or TRBV12-4 and TRBJ1-1; no clear D. The CDR3 is 13 residues long. Trimming left V 5 bases short and J 1 base short, with 8 bases between. The CDR3 is CASSNSRNTEAFF. CDR3 nucleotide sequence: TGTGCCAGCAGTAACTCCAGGAACACTGAAGCTTTCTTT.

The CDR3 spells CSAGDSYQETQYF. The CDR3 region has the DNA TGCAGTGCTGGGGACAGTTACCAAGAGACCCAGTACTTC. V usage is TRBV20-1 and J usage is TRBJ2-5; 7 bases are shared with TRBD1. This CDR3 region has 13 residues. Trimming took 5 bases from V and 0 from J; bases not matched to a gene: 3. Germline assignment: CDR1 DFQATT and CDR2 SNEGSKA (reference sequence).

In the case of this clonotype: Just one base apart from a much larger clone, this may be a read error. The genes are TRBV6-1 and TRBJ1-1; D gene unclear. The V and J ends lost 2 bases and 0 bases respectively, with 16 bases between them. The CDR3 extends over 17 amino acids. Germline CDR1 and CDR2: MNHNS and SASEGT. The CDR3 sequence: CASSEYRLIEVNTEAFF. CDR3 nucleotides: TGTGCCAGCAGTGAATATCGTTTGATAGAAGTGAACACTGAAGCTTTCTTT.

This sequence joins TRBV6-5 and TRBJ1-1, with 8 bases matching TRBD1. The trim removed 0 bases at V and 4 bases at J, leaving 10 bases unmatched. This CDR3 contains 17 residues. Germline values: CDR1 MNHEY, CDR2 SVGAGI. Here the CDR3 DNA reads TGTGCCAGCAGTTACTCAGGGACAGGCCGGGGGGCCACTGAAGCTTTCTTT. Residues: CASSYSGTGRGATEAFF.

The chain recombines TRBV28 with TRBJ2-7; 10 bases fit TRBD1. This CDR3 has 14 residues. Germline CDR1 reads MDHEN; CDR2 reads SYDVKM. Unmatched junction bases numbered 3, after V lost 7 bases and J lost 0 bases. CDR3 region: CASTGQGSSYEQYF. The DNA for the CDR3 is TGTGCCAGCACGGGACAGGGGAGCTCCTACGAGCAGTACTTC.

A remark on this clonotype: A much larger clone sits a single nucleotide away, making a read error possible. The rearrangement links TRBV11-3 to TRBJ1-1; possible D gene TRBD1, 6 bases. CDR3 length: 15 residues. Germline V gives CDR1 SGHNT, CDR2 YENEEA. The V gene lost 5 bases and the J gene lost 6 bases, with 19 bases spanning the gap. The CDR3 reads CASSPQRARGAEAFF. Written as DNA, the CDR3 is TGTGCCAGCAGCCCTCAGAGGGCCAGGGGAGCTGAAGCTTTCTTT.

This clonotype was detected only a few times. CDR3 coding DNA: TGTGCCAGCAGCCCTCGGGGTTCACCCTACGAGCAGTACTTC. Its protein product is CASSPRGSPYEQYF. V gene TRBV13 combines with J gene TRBJ2-7, with a possible D match to TRBD2 (5 bases). CDR3 length equals 14 residues. Germline CDR1 is PRHDT and CDR2 is FYEKMQ (reference sequence). V was pared by 5 bases and J by 2 bases, with 13 bases between.

This clonotype has ten or more counts. The chain recombines TRBV27 with TRBJ1-5; D perhaps matches TRBD1 (5 bases). From germline, CDR1 is MNHEY and CDR2 SMNVEV (reference sequence). This CDR3 spans 15 amino acids. V was clipped by 1 base and J by 0 bases, with 7 bases between them. The CDR3 region is CASSLWGDSNQPQHF. CDR3 DNA sequence: TGTGCCAGCAGTTTATGGGGGGATAGCAATCAGCCCCAGCATTTT.

This clonotype has ten or more counts. J is TRBJ1-5 and V is TRBV9; no definite D call. The CDR3 is 14 residues long. Germline V lookup: CDR1 SGDLS, CDR2 YYNGEE. Trimming pared 0 bases from V and 9 bases from J, leaving 13 bases between. The CDR3 loop is CASSVDGSGPPQHF. The CDR3 DNA is TGTGCCAGCAGCGTAGACGGTTCGGGTCCGCCCCAGCATTTT.

This clonotype occurred many times. The gene calls are TRBV19 and TRBJ1-5, with D tentatively TRBD1 (5 bases). CDR3 length: 15 residues. Germline V gene data show CDR1 as LNHDA and CDR2 as SQIVND (reference sequence). V was shortened by 6 bases and J by 0 bases, with 12 bases between the two germline ends. The CDR3 spells CASRLTDYSNQPQHF. The DNA for the CDR3 is TGTGCCAGTAGACTGACAGATTATAGCAATCAGCCCCAGCATTTT.

The table lists this clonotype with many counts. The rearrangement uses TRBV11-2 and TRBJ1-2; D uncertain. V lost 2 bases and J 7 bases, leaving 8 bases between the germline ends. This CDR3 has 12 residues. Germline assignment: CDR1 SGHAT and CDR2 FQNNGV. The CDR3 DNA sequence: TGTGCCAGCAGCTTATTTGAGACTGGCTACACCTTC. It translates to CASSLFETGYTF.

This clonotype was counted a few times. The chain combines TRBV7-3 with TRBJ2-5, with 8 positions matching TRBD2. The length of the CDR3 is 15 residues. Germline CDR1 reads SGHTA; CDR2 reads FQGTGA. The junction had 10 bases not matched to a gene; V was cut back by 5 bases and J by 5 bases. Here the CDR3 reads CASSPGAGESETQYF. CDR3 coding DNA: TGTGCCAGCAGCCCCGGAGCGGGAGAATCTGAGACCCAGTACTTC.

This clonotype was detected many times. The rearrangement links TRBV5-1 to TRBJ2-7; D is perhaps TRBD1 or TRBD2 (5 bases each). The CDR3 spans 12 residues. V was cut by 4 bases and J by 12 bases, with 17 bases left in between. Per the germline V gene, CDR1 is SGHRS and CDR2 is YFSETQ. The CDR3 here is CASSPAGWGPYF. The CDR3 DNA is TGCGCCAGCAGCCCGGCGGGTTGGGGACCGTACTTC. Complete variable domain (other parts from reference TRBV5-1 and TRBJ2-7): KAGVTQTPRYLIKTRGQQVTLSCSPISGHRSVSWYQQTPGQGLQFLFEYFSETQRNKGNFPGRFSGRQFSNSRSEMNVSTLELGDSALYLCASSPAGWGPYFGPGTRLTVT.

Many counts were recorded for this clonotype. The chain uses TRBV6-5 and TRBJ1-3, with D maybe TRBD1 (5 bases). The CDR3 totals 15 residues. Trimming removed 4 bases from V and 2 bases from J, with 12 bases in between. Germline CDR1 is MNHEY and CDR2 is SVGAGI. In DNA form, the CDR3 reads TGTGCCAGCAGTTTGGCAGGGCTAACTGGAAACACCATATATTTT. Encoded protein: CASSLAGLTGNTIYF.

The chain is built from TRBV15 and TRBJ2-4; D ambiguous. The CDR3 spans 18 residues. The V gene lost 1 base and the J gene lost 1 base, with 17 bases spanning the gap. Germline V gives CDR1 LNHNV, CDR2 YYDKDF (reference sequence). The CDR3 sequence: CATSRVGSSVGAKNIQYF. DNA of the CDR3: TGTGCCACCAGCAGAGTTGGCAGCTCGGTTGGTGCCAAAAACATTCAGTACTTC.

A remark on this clonotype: No conserved phenylalanine or tryptophan ends this CDR3, so it is likely a read error. V gene TRBV19 combines with J gene TRBJ2-2, with TRBD1 identical over 8 bases. V lost 6 bases to trimming and J lost 7 bases; unmatched junction nucleotides: 10. CDR1 is LNHDA and CDR2 is SQIVND in the germline V gene (reference sequence). The CDR3 covers 15 residues. CDR3 DNA sequence: TGTGCCAGTAGCCCAGCAGGGGGCGCGTACGGGGAGCTGTTTGTT. Encoded protein: CASSPAGGAYGELFV.

The CDR3 is CAWTNNSPGELFF. In DNA, the CDR3 is TGTGCCTGGACCAACAATTCCCCCGGGGAGCTGTTTTTT. The chain combines TRBV30 with TRBJ2-2; no definite D call. V shed 4 bases and J shed 6 bases, with 12 bases lying between them. Germline V lookup: CDR1 GTSNPN, CDR2 SVGIG (reference sequence). This CDR3 region has 13 residues.

This clonotype appeared a few times. The V and J genes are TRBV28 and TRBJ2-5; the D call may be TRBD1 or TRBD2 (6 bases each). Trimming took 5 bases from V and 1 from J, leaving 17 bases between them. This CDR3 is 16 amino acids long. Germline-derived CDR1 and CDR2 are MDHEN and SYDVKM. The CDR3 region has the DNA TGTGCCAGCAGTCCAGCCGGGGGCGGCCCCCAAGAGACCCAGTACTTC. Its translation is CASSPAGGGPQETQYF.

The chain recombines TRBV12-3 or TRBV12-4 with TRBJ1-1; D ambiguous. CDR3 length: 12 residues. V was clipped by 6 bases and J by 10 bases, with 15 bases between them. CDR3: CASSQSSTVAFF. CDR3 nucleotides: TGTGCCAGCAGCCAATCAAGTACGGTAGCTTTCTTT.

This clonotype was counted between two and nine times. The chain joins TRBV5-1 to TRBJ2-5, with D unclear. From germline, CDR1 is SGHRS and CDR2 YFSETQ. V was clipped by 0 bases and J by 0 bases, with 3 bases between them. There are 13 residues in the CDR3. CDR3 in amino acids: CASSLAHQETQYF. As DNA, the CDR3 is TGCGCCAGCAGCTTGGCACACCAAGAGACCCAGTACTTC.

This clonotype was detected once. J is TRBJ1-5 and V is TRBV6-9; no firm D call. Per the germline V gene, CDR1 is MNHGY and CDR2 is SVAAGI. The CDR3 contains 16 residues. V gave up 0 bases and J gave up 4 bases, with 13 bases separating them. CDR3 protein: CASSYSLPQTNQPQHF. CDR3 sequence (DNA): TGTGCCAGCAGTTATTCGCTGCCCCAAACTAATCAGCCCCAGCATTTT.

The V gene is TRBV27, the J gene TRBJ1-6; D may be TRBD1 (6 bases). The CDR3 consists of 18 residues. Trimming took off 5 bases at V and 3 bases at J, with 20 bases between the two ends. Per germline, CDR1 MNHEY and CDR2 SMNVEV (reference sequence). DNA of the CDR3: TGTGCCAGCAGTACCGGGACAAGGGGCAACGTCTATAATTCACCCCTCCACTTT. It specifies CASSTGTRGNVYNSPLHF.

This clonotype was detected a few times. V is TRBV12-3 or TRBV12-4 and J is TRBJ1-2; D is ambiguous. Trimming took 8 bases from V and 5 from J, leaving 15 bases between them. This CDR3 comprises 13 residues. The CDR3 nucleotides are TGTGCCAGCGGTCGGAGTACGGGATATGGCTACACCTTC. It is translated as CASGRSTGYGYTF.